This T cell receptor beta chain was recorded in a study of T cell changes during pregnancy in multiple sclerosis. Sequenced by immunoSEQ multiplex PCR; TCRdb stores in-frame clones only, minus some. This table holds roughly 45,000 clones, 75% to 95% found once. The CDR3 sequence is 13 residues long. Germline values: CDR1 MGHDK, CDR2 SYGVNS. The ends lost 4 bases at V and 4 bases at J; junction bases unmatched: 3. The sample was CD8+ T cells from peripheral blood mononuclear cells, taken after pregnancy. The clonotype was recovered from a female donor with multiple sclerosis, enrolled in a pregnancy study. The V gene is TRBV25-1, the J gene TRBJ2-7; 8 bases align to TRBD1. CDR3 sequence: CASSGNRGYEQYF. In DNA, the CDR3 is TGTGCCAGCAGTGGAAACAGGGGGTACGAGCAGTACTTC.